A selection of T cell receptor beta chains follows, all from one sample in a study of blood T cells in healthy people across ages. In TCRdb, the 5' RACE reads were re-called with MiXCR into one record per CDR3 protein. The sample has 980,000 or so distinct CDR3 sequences; approximately 49% are singletons. Material: blood. These receptors were collected from a man aged 30 to 39 in good health. Each CDR3 is given with its conserved first and last residue. The D gene is left open where the match is weak. The listing skips clone size in some rows; elsewhere it reads once, few, many or a size class.

>TRBD1|TRBV20-1|few|TRBJ2-7
CSAAQGALSYEQYF
TGCAGTGCAGCACAGGGGGCTCTTTCCTACGAGCAGTACTTC
>TRBD1|TRBV18|few|TRBJ1-5
CASSPGGQPQHF
TGTGCCAGCTCCCCAGGGGGCCAGCCCCAGCATTTT
>NA|TRBV7-9|NA|TRBJ2-5
CASSFTGGSEQYF
TGTGCCAGCAGCTTCACAGGCGGGTCGGAGCAGTACTTC
>NA|TRBV6-5|few|TRBJ1-2
CASSSRTGNYGYTF
TGTGCCAGCAGCTCCCGGACGGGCAACTATGGCTACACCTTC
>TRBD1|TRBV12-3/TRBV12-4|NA|TRBJ1-4
CASSFGQGAGTNEKLFF
TGTGCCAGCAGTTTCGGACAGGGGGCTGGAACTAATGAAAAACTGTTTTTT
>NA|TRBV4-3|NA|TRBJ1-2
CASPKYGYTF
TGCGCCAGCCCTAAGTATGGCTACACCTTC
>TRBD1|TRBV18|many|TRBJ1-1
CASSPVRGTGNTEAFF
TGTGCCAGCTCACCCGTACGCGGGACAGGGAACACTGAAGCTTTCTTT
>TRBD1|TRBV20-1|NA|TRBJ1-1
CSARGRGQDTEAFF
TGCAGTGCTAGAGGAAGGGGGCAGGACACTGAAGCTTTCTTT
>NA|TRBV29-1|NA|TRBJ2-5
CSVEPGLRETQYF
TGCAGCGTTGAACCGGGTTTGCGGGAGACCCAGTACTTC
>NA|TRBV4-2|NA|TRBJ2-7
CASSQDKAEQYF
TGTGCCAGCAGCCAAGATAAGGCCGAGCAGTACTTC
>TRBD2|TRBV5-1|NA|TRBJ2-5
CASYTSGGPQETQYF
TGCGCCAGCTATACTAGCGGGGGGCCACAAGAGACCCAGTACTTC
>TRBD1|TRBV2|NA|TRBJ1-2
CASSEEGAGYAF
TGTGCCAGCAGTGAAGAGGGGGCTGGCTACGCCTTC
>NA|TRBV5-5|NA|TRBJ1-5
CASSSRGGPNQPQHF
TGTGCCAGCAGCTCCCGGGGAGGACCAAATCAGCCCCAGCATTTT
>TRBD1|TRBV25-1|NA|TRBJ2-3
CASRRDSWTQYF
TGTGCCAGCAGAAGGGACAGTTGGACGCAGTATTTT
>TRBD2|TRBV12-3/TRBV12-4|NA|TRBJ2-5
CASRPTSGVETQYF
TGTGCCAGCAGACCGACTAGCGGGGTTGAGACCCAGTACTTC
>NA|TRBV14|few|TRBJ2-3
CASSQESRVHTQYF
TGTGCCAGCAGCCAAGAGTCCAGGGTACATACGCAGTATTTT
>NA|TRBV6-4|NA|TRBJ2-1
CASSDRGVFSNEQFF
TGTGCTAGCAGTGACCGAGGGGTTTTTAGCAATGAGCAGTTCTTC
>TRBD1|TRBV3-1|NA|TRBJ2-7
CASQGTGARSSYEQYF
TGTGCCAGCCAGGGGACAGGGGCCAGGAGCTCCTACGAGCAGTACTTC
>NA|TRBV30|NA|TRBJ2-3
CAWSVGDYTQYF
TGTGCCTGGAGTGTAGGGGACTATACGCAGTATTTT
>TRBD2|TRBV6-2/TRBV6-3|NA|TRBJ2-3
CASSYWPGGPMDTQYF
TGTGCCAGCAGTTACTGGCCGGGGGGGCCGATGGATACGCAGTATTTT
>NA|TRBV6-2/TRBV6-3|few|TRBJ1-5
CASSYIPGLLAHQPQHF
TGTGCCAGCAGTTACATTCCCGGCCTTCTGGCCCATCAGCCCCAGCATTTT
>NA|TRBV7-9|once|TRBJ2-7
CASSHWTDNSYEQYF
TGTGCCAGCAGCCATTGGACGGACAACTCCTACGAGCAGTACTTC
>TRBD2|TRBV6-4|many|TRBJ2-3
CASSIAGGTDTQYF
TGTGCCAGCAGTATAGCGGGGGGCACAGATACGCAGTATTTT
>NA|TRBV5-1|few|TRBJ2-1
CASSFGHEQFF
TGCGCCAGCAGCTTTGGCCATGAGCAGTTCTTC
>NA|TRBV4-3|NA|TRBJ2-7
CASSQDPFGEQYF
TGCGCCAGCAGCCAAGATCCGTTTGGCGAGCAGTACTTC
>NA|TRBV2|NA|TRBJ1-1
CTSTRGLENTEAFF
TGTACCAGCACAAGGGGCCTTGAGAACACTGAAGCTTTCTTT
>NA|TRBV20-1|few|TRBJ2-7
CSVSFGYEQYF
TGCAGTGTCAGTTTTGGCTACGAGCAGTACTTC
>NA|TRBV6-1|NA|TRBJ2-3
CASSERLRDTQYF
TGTGCCAGCAGTGAACGCCTGAGAGATACGCAGTATTTT
>NA|TRBV6-6|NA|TRBJ1-6
CASSYSEGSYNSPLHF
TGTGCCAGCAGTTACTCGGAGGGATCCTATAATTCACCCCTCCACTTT
>NA|TRBV4-1|few|TRBJ2-3
CASSQEEEVARDTQYF
TGCGCCAGCAGCCAAGAGGAAGAGGTGGCACGAGATACGCAGTATTTT
>TRBD1|TRBV18|few|TRBJ2-7
CASSPRTGTGYEQYF
TGTGCCAGCTCACCGCGGACAGGGACGGGGTACGAGCAGTACTTC
>NA|TRBV7-9|NA|TRBJ2-1
CASSSSINEQFF
TGTGCCAGCAGCAGCAGCATCAATGAGCAGTTCTTC
>TRBD1|TRBV5-1|NA|TRBJ1-4
CASATTGGQEKLFF
TGCGCCAGCGCTACGACAGGGGGCCAAGAAAAACTGTTTTTT
>TRBD2|TRBV28|many|TRBJ2-3
CASSLGGLDDTQYF
TGTGCCAGCAGTTTAGGGGGACTAGACGATACGCAGTATTTT
>TRBD2|TRBV10-3|NA|TRBJ2-2
CAISREELAANTGELFF
TGTGCCATTTCACGAGAGGAGCTAGCGGCGAACACCGGGGAGCTGTTTTTT
>NA|TRBV29-1|NA|TRBJ1-4
CSVELGGSIWEKLFF
TGCAGCGTTGAATTAGGGGGGAGTATCTGGGAAAAACTGTTTTTT
>NA|TRBV4-1|few|TRBJ2-3
CASSQAVSSDTQYF
TGCGCCAGCAGCCAAGCGGTTAGTTCAGATACGCAGTATTTT